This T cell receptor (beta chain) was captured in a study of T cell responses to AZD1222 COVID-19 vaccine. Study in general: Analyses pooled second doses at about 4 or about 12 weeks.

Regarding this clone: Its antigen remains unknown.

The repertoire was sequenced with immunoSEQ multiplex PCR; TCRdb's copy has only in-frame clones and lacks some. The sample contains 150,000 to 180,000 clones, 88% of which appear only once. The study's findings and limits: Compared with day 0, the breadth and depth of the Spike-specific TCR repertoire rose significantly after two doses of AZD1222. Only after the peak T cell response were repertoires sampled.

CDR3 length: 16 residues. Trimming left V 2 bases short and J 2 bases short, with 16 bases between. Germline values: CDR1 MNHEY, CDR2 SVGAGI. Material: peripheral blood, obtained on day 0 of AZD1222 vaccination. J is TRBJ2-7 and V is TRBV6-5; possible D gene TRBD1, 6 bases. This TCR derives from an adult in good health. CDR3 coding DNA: TGTGCCAGCAGTTACACAGGGACACAGCACACCTACGAGCAGTACTTC. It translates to CASSYTGTQHTYEQYF.